These 6 T cell receptor beta chains share one sample of origin, sequenced in a study of T cell changes during pregnancy in multiple sclerosis. Some clones are missing from TCRdb's copy, which holds only in-frame ones; the method was immunoSEQ multiplex PCR. The table records approximately 48,000 clones, roughly 92% of them present only once. The sample was CD4+ T cells from peripheral blood mononuclear cells, taken after pregnancy. The receptors come from a female donor with multiple sclerosis, enrolled in a pregnancy study.

The chain couples TRBV5-5 to TRBJ2-3; the D gene is possibly TRBD2 (5 bases). Trimming left V 1 base short and J 1 base short, with 13 bases between. The CDR3 loop spans 16 amino acids. Germline-derived CDR1 and CDR2 are SGHKS and YYEKEE (reference sequence). The CDR3 bases are TGTGCCAGCAGCTTGTACGTATCCGGGGGCACAGATACGCAGTATTTT. Residues: CASSLYVSGGTDTQYF. The full variable domain, rest sourced from reference TRBV5-5 and TRBJ2-3, is DAGVTQSPTHLIKTRGQQVTLRCSPISGHKSVSWYQQVLGQGPQFIFQYYEKEERGRGNFPDRFSARQFPNYSSELNVNALLLGDSALYLCASSLYVSGGTDTQYFGPGTRLTVL.

This clone was detected only once. This chain joins TRBV11-2 and TRBJ2-5; TRBD2 agrees at 9 bases. V dropped 5 bases and J dropped 5; count of bases not matched to a gene: 15. The CDR3 is 17 residues long. Germline-derived CDR1 and CDR2 are SGHAT and FQNNGV. The CDR3 region has the DNA TGTGCCAGCAGCCAGGGAGGGCTAGCGGGACTGAGGGAGACCCAGTACTTC. It specifies CASSQGGLAGLRETQYF. Variable domain in full (rest from reference TRBV11-2 and TRBJ2-5): EAGVAQSPRYKIIEKRQSVAFWCNPISGHATLYWYQQILGQGPKLLIQFQNNGVVDDSQLPKDRFSAERLKGVDSTLKIQPAKLEDSAVYLCASSQGGLAGLRETQYFGPGTRLLVL.

The chain joins TRBV5-5 to TRBJ2-1; perhaps TRBD2 as D (6 bases). Germline V gives CDR1 SGHKS, CDR2 YYEKEE (reference sequence). The V and J ends lost 3 bases and 6 bases respectively, with 16 bases between them. The CDR3 spans 15 residues. CDR3 coding DNA: TGTGCCAGCAGCTGGCAACCGCTAGCGAGCAATGAGCAGTTCTTC. It encodes CASSWQPLASNEQFF.

This clone was counted ten times or more. The chain links TRBV2 to TRBJ2-7; tentatively, D is TRBD1 (6 bases). The germline CDR1 and CDR2 sequences are SNHLY and FYNNEI. CDR3 length: 18 residues. The V and J ends lost 6 bases and 2 bases respectively, with 26 bases between them. CDR3 protein: CASRDTGLFSATAYEQYF. DNA of the CDR3: TGTGCCAGCAGGGACACAGGGTTATTTAGCGCTACCGCCTACGAGCAGTACTTC.

The chain uses TRBV2 and TRBJ2-7, with 9 bases that match TRBD2. The germline CDR1 and CDR2 sequences are SNHLY and FYNNEI. The V gene end was trimmed by 6 bases and the J gene end by 5 bases; junction bases not matched to a gene: 11. This CDR3 comprises 15 residues. This chain's CDR3 is CASSPLSGSLNEQYF. The CDR3 region has the DNA TGTGCCAGCAGCCCCCTTAGCGGGAGCTTAAACGAGCAGTACTTC.

The chain uses TRBV6-1 and TRBJ2-3; D unclear. The ends were cut back, 7 bases at V and 5 bases at J, with 10 bases in the middle. Germline V gene data show CDR1 as MNHNS and CDR2 as SASEGT. This CDR3 spans 12 amino acids. The CDR3 DNA follows: TGTGCCAGCACAGGTTGGATAGATACGCAGTATTTT. Amino acids: CASTGWIDTQYF.